This T cell receptor (beta chain) was captured in a study of cytomegalovirus exposure and HLA in healthy donors. On this clone itself: Its specificity is unknown.

Both 60 Vbeta primers and 13 Jbeta primers went into the PCR. Sequencing used immunoSEQ multiplex PCR; TCRdb keeps in-frame clones, though not all of them. The sample has approximately 70,000 clones, and its top ten clones hold 4% to 5.5%. In germline, CDR1 is LNHDA, CDR2 SQIVND (reference sequence). V shed 6 bases, J shed 5 bases, and the junction held 5 bases outside the gene matches. The CDR3 loop spans 13 amino acids. Broader study findings: The presence/absence work took it that sequencing depth was about the same across donors. Later examination showed HLA-associated TCR beta chains had greater clonal expansion than equally common others. When the data were analyzed later, several of the most significant clusters appeared to be linked to common viral pathogens. A prior analysis recorded that most TCR beta V segments were productive about 87% or about 30% of the time.

This clonotype was sampled from a woman aged 40-49 years in good health and CMV-seropositive. The sample taken for sequencing was PBMCs. V is TRBV19 and J is TRBJ1-2; 8 bases align to TRBD1. CDR3 in DNA: TGTGCCAGTAGCCCGGGACAGGCGTATGGCTACACCTTC. Translation gives CASSPGQAYGYTF.